A single sample gave rise to the 24 T cell receptor beta chains below, sequenced in a study of T cell repertoires in cytomegalovirus infection. TCRdb processed the reads anew with MiXCR; each CDR3 protein has one entry. The profile covers over 250,000 distinct CDR3 sequences, with roughly 24% appearing a single time and approximately 15% taken by the ten largest. The specimen was PBMCs. The source is a human donor in good health (CMV status not recorded). Some clones in this sample may be carry-over from other donors' samples.

This clonotype was detected only a few times. The chain links TRBV11-2 to TRBJ2-1; D ambiguous. The V gene lost 10 bases and the J gene lost 3 bases, with 7 bases spanning the gap. The germline V gene encodes CDR1 SGHAT and CDR2 FQNNGV. The CDR3 runs to 11 residues. The CDR3 coding sequence is TGTGCCACCCTTAACTACAATGAGCAGTTCTTC. Its translation: CATLNYNEQFF.

This clonotype was seen a few times. The rearrangement uses TRBV9 and TRBJ2-3, with D possibly being TRBD2 (5 bases). Trimming took off 4 bases at V and 4 bases at J, with 19 bases between the two ends. This CDR3 region has 16 residues. In germline, CDR1 is SGDLS, CDR2 YYNGEE. CDR3 residues: CASSPREGGFADTQYF. The DNA for the CDR3 is TGTGCCAGCAGCCCCCGAGAGGGTGGGTTCGCAGATACGCAGTATTTT.

The chain combines TRBV28 with TRBJ2-7; the D gene could be TRBD1 or TRBD2 (5 bases each). Germline V gene lookup returns CDR1 MDHEN and CDR2 SYDVKM. Trimming cost V 3 bases and J 6 bases, with 12 bases left between them. The CDR3 has 13 residues. The chain's CDR3 is CASSLGWGSEQYF. CDR3 DNA sequence: TGTGCCAGCAGTTTGGGGTGGGGGAGCGAGCAGTACTTC. The whole variable domain, remainder taken from reference TRBV28 and TRBJ2-7, is DVKVTQSSRYLVKRTGEKVFLECVQDMDHENMFWYRQDPGLGLRLIYFSYDVKMKEKGDIPEGYSVSREKKERFSLILESASTNQTSMYLCASSLGWGSEQYFGPGTRLTVT.

This chain joins TRBV6-2 or TRBV6-3 and TRBJ1-5, with D possibly TRBD1 on 5 matching bases. Germline lookup yields CDR1 MNHEY and CDR2 SVGEGT. This CDR3 comprises 14 residues. Between the trimmed V and J ends, which lost 6 bases and 1 base, there was a span of 10 bases. CDR3 DNA: TGTGCCAGCAGGAACCGGGACAGCAATCAGCCCCAGCATTTT. Translation: CASRNRDSNQPQHF.

This clonotype showed up many times. This sequence joins TRBV7-2 and TRBJ2-2, with 11 bases fitting TRBD2. With 3 bases clipped from V and 5 bases from J, the junction kept 2 bases outside the gene matches. This CDR3 has 15 amino acids. From germline, CDR1 is SGHTA and CDR2 FQGNSA. DNA for the CDR3: TGTGCCAGCAGCTTTAGCGGGAGGGGAACCGGGGAGCTGTTTTTT. This translates into CASSFSGRGTGELFF.

The chain employs TRBV6-1 and TRBJ2-7; D call uncertain. CDR3 length equals 15 residues. From germline, CDR1 is MNHNS and CDR2 SASEGT. V lost 6 bases and J 0 bases, leaving 15 bases between the germline ends. In DNA form, the CDR3 reads TGTGCCAGCAGGACATTAGGCACATCCTCCTACGAGCAGTACTTC. It yields the protein CASRTLGTSSYEQYF.

This clonotype was picked up many times. The V gene is TRBV7-8, the J gene TRBJ2-7; D remains ambiguous. The CDR3 has 14 residues. The V gene's germline CDR1 is SGHVS and CDR2 FQNEAQ. V was shortened by 3 bases and J by 4 bases, with 13 bases between the two germline ends. The CDR3 loop reads CASSFLLRSYEQYF. CDR3 nucleotide sequence: TGTGCCAGCAGCTTTCTCCTGCGATCGTACGAGCAGTACTTC.

This clonotype was detected only a few times. The chain uses TRBV6-6 and TRBJ1-5; 10 bases align to TRBD1. V lost 5 bases to trimming and J lost 2 bases; unmatched junction nucleotides: 12. The germline CDR1 and CDR2 sequences are MNHNY and SVGAGI (reference sequence). CDR3 length: 18 residues. Here the CDR3 DNA reads TGTGCCAGCAGTGCGGGACAGGGGATGGGTATTGGCAATCAGCCCCAGCATTTT. This gives the protein CASSAGQGMGIGNQPQHF.

This sequence joins TRBV7-9 and TRBJ1-4; no firm D call. CDR3 length equals 16 residues. Looked up from germline, CDR1 is SEHNR and CDR2 is FQNEAQ (reference sequence). V dropped 4 bases and J dropped 5 bases, with 17 bases sitting between them. CDR3 coding DNA: TGTGCCAGCAGCTCCGATAGGACGGCCTCGAATGAAAAACTGTTTTTT. Translated: CASSSDRTASNEKLFF.

This rearrangement joins TRBV6-1 to TRBJ1-1; the D is unclear. The CDR3 runs to 15 residues. The V end was cut by 2 bases, the J end by 1 base, with 11 bases between. CDR1 MNHNS and CDR2 SASEGT come from the germline V gene. CDR3 in amino acids: CASSEWGGRNTEAFF. The CDR3 DNA reads as TGTGCCAGCAGTGAATGGGGAGGGAGGAACACTGAAGCTTTCTTT.

The rearrangement uses TRBV6-6 and TRBJ1-5; 8 positions agree with TRBD1. Germline V gives CDR1 MNHNY, CDR2 SVGAGI (reference sequence). The CDR3 runs 13 residues. V shed 6 bases and J 6 bases; nucleotides not matched to a gene: 4. CDR3 sequence: CASRPGGGQPQHF. The CDR3 DNA reads as TGTGCCAGCAGGCCAGGGGGCGGTCAGCCCCAGCATTTT.

This clonotype was counted only a few times. V gene TRBV7-2 combines with J gene TRBJ1-4; 10 bases map to TRBD1. Germline trimming cut 4 bases from V and 0 bases from J; bases unmatched to any gene: 14. The CDR3 contains 20 residues. The germline gives CDR1 SGHTA, CDR2 FQGNSA. CDR3 in DNA: TGTGCCAGCAGCTCCTCCCGGACAGGGGGAGAGGCCGCAACTAATGAAAAACTGTTTTTT. Protein product: CASSSSRTGGEAATNEKLFF.

Only a few counts were recorded for this clonotype. The J gene is TRBJ2-5, the V gene TRBV24-1, with 7 bases lining up with TRBD2. CDR3 length: 15 residues. The J segment lost 2 bases and the V segment lost 3 bases, leaving 5 bases of the junction unmatched. The germline CDR1 and CDR2 sequences are KGHDR and SFDVKD. In DNA form, the CDR3 reads TGTGCCACCAGTGATCCCCCCGGGGGGCAAGAGACCCAGTACTTC. Translated, it gives CATSDPPGGQETQYF.

This clonotype has a handful of counts. The genes are TRBV6-1 and TRBJ1-6; 7 positions agree with TRBD1. The CDR3 runs to 14 residues. Germline CDR1 is MNHNS and CDR2 is SASEGT. J lost 3 bases, V lost 10 bases, and 6 bases had no gene match. The CDR3 coding sequence is TGTGCCACCCTCCGGGACAGCTATAATTCACCCCTCCACTTT. Protein sequence: CATLRDSYNSPLHF.

The chain employs TRBV11-2 and TRBJ1-2, with unresolved D. V was trimmed by 5 bases and J by 4 bases, leaving 11 bases between them. The CDR3 runs 13 residues. Germline V gives CDR1 SGHAT, CDR2 FQNNGV. The CDR3 protein is CASSSSSFYGYTF. The CDR3 coding sequence is TGTGCCAGCAGCAGCAGCAGCTTCTATGGCTACACCTTC.

This clonotype was seen more than once but under ten times. The chain links TRBV6-5 to TRBJ2-5; no clear D gene. The CDR3 has 14 amino acids. Germline CDR1 is MNHEY and CDR2 is SVGAGI. V lost 0 bases to trimming and J lost 5 bases, with 10 bases between them. The CDR3: CASSYSGWLETQYF. In nucleotides, the CDR3 is TGTGCCAGCAGTTACTCTGGGTGGTTGGAGACCCAGTACTTC.

This clonotype was picked up a small number of times. This chain connects TRBV20-1 to TRBJ1-2, with D perhaps matching TRBD1 (5 bases). Germline V CDR1 and CDR2: DFQATT, SNEGSKA (reference sequence). The CDR3 contains 13 residues. Trimming took off 6 bases at V and 1 base at J, with 12 bases between the two ends. Written as DNA, the CDR3 is TGCAGTGCCGCCGGGACGAATAACTATGGCTACACCTTC. It codes for CSAAGTNNYGYTF.

The sample holds many counts of this clonotype. This rearrangement joins TRBV7-9 to TRBJ2-1; 12 positions match TRBD2. This CDR3 has 15 amino acids. In germline, CDR1 is SEHNR, CDR2 FQNEAQ (reference sequence). With 5 bases clipped from V and 10 bases from J, the junction kept 9 bases outside the gene matches. CDR3 protein: CASSTRLAGAREQFF. The CDR3, as DNA: TGTGCCAGCAGCACCAGACTAGCGGGAGCTCGAGAGCAGTTCTTC.

For the CDR3, the DNA is TGTGCCAGCACCCCTCGAGGCGGGAGGTTTGGCGAGCAGTACTTC. It encodes CASTPRGGRFGEQYF. The rearrangement uses TRBV12-3 or TRBV12-4 and TRBJ2-7; TRBD2 matches 8 bases. Trimming took 7 bases from V and 6 from J; bases not matched to a gene: 14. This CDR3 has 15 residues.

This rearrangement joins TRBV29-1 to TRBJ1-5, with D possibly matching TRBD1 (5 bases). CDR1 SQVTM and CDR2 ANQGSEA come from the germline V gene. V lost 6 bases to trimming and J lost 7 bases, with 13 bases between them. The CDR3 totals 12 residues. CDR3 coding DNA: TGCAGCGTCCGAGGGACGGAACAGCCCCAGCATTTT. Translated: CSVRGTEQPQHF.

In its sample, this clonotype was seen once. V is TRBV20-1 and J is TRBJ1-5; D ambiguous. Germline CDR1 DFQATT, CDR2 SNEGSKA (reference sequence). The CDR3 is 14 residues long. The V end lost 3 bases, the J end lost 6 bases, and 15 bases lay between the germline ends. This CDR3 is CSASPVGSSQPQHF. The DNA of the CDR3 is TGCAGTGCTAGCCCAGTGGGGTCGAGTCAGCCCCAGCATTTT.

This clonotype was counted at least ten times. The chain recombines TRBV7-2 with TRBJ1-4; possibly TRBD1 for D (5 bases). V lost 1 base and J lost 0, with 6 bases in between. CDR3 length equals 15 residues. The germline V gene has CDR1 SGHTA and CDR2 FQGNSA. CDR3: CASSLEQATNEKLFF. The CDR3 DNA reads as TGTGCCAGCAGCTTAGAACAGGCAACTAATGAAAAACTGTTTTTT.

This clonotype was recorded at least ten times. This sequence joins TRBV6-2 or TRBV6-3 and TRBJ2-3; D is possibly TRBD1 (6 bases). There are 15 residues in the CDR3. Germline V CDR1 and CDR2: MNHEY, SVGEGT. The V end lost 2 bases, the J end lost 7 bases, and 16 bases lay between the germline ends. The CDR3 region is CASSYRTGTTNTQYF. In nucleotides, the CDR3 is TGTGCCAGCAGTTACCGCACAGGGACAACTAATACGCAGTATTTT.

In this sample, this clonotype turned up many times. This chain links TRBV29-1 with TRBJ1-2; D gene uncertain. The length of the CDR3 is 12 residues. Germline-derived CDR1 and CDR2 are SQVTM and ANQGSEA. Trimming cost V 1 base and J 4 bases, with 7 bases left between them. The CDR3 reads CSVEGSSYGYTF. DNA for the CDR3: TGCAGCGTTGAAGGGAGCTCCTATGGCTACACCTTC.